The T cell receptor beta chain under discussion was sequenced for a study of PD-1 blockade in classical Hodgkin lymphoma. Time point noted: cycle 4 day 1 (C4D1), after 5 to 7 weeks of nivolumab. Every patient experienced relapse after autologous stem cell transplantation, and brentuximab vedotin exposure varied. Purification of CD4+ T cells from thawed PBMCs was performed via magnetic negative selection. CDR1 GTSNPN and CDR2 SVGIG come from the germline V gene (reference sequence). This CDR3 has 15 amino acids. The V segment lost 5 bases and the J segment 3 bases; nucleotides outside the gene matches: 9. The repertoire was sequenced with immunoSEQ multiplex PCR; TCRdb's copy has only in-frame clones and lacks some. The table includes around 37,000 clones, around nine tenths detected once.

The input for sequencing was CD4+ T cells from blood, taken before the fourth cycle of nivolumab. This receptor was identified in a human donor with classical Hodgkin lymphoma. The gene calls are TRBV30 and TRBJ1-3, with TRBD1 identical over 8 bases. The CDR3 nucleotides read TGTGCCTGGGACCGAGGGGGGACAGGTGGAAACACCATATATTTT. It encodes CAWDRGGTGGNTIYF.